This T cell receptor (beta chain) is drawn from a study of T-cell reconstitution after alpha-beta-depleted transplantation in children. General observations from the study: Alpha-beta T cells present about two months after transplant were reported to originate from several hundred expanded graft clones. T-cell numbers and diversity, one year after transplant, stemmed largely from T cells that were newly produced. Surviving recipient T cells and thymic progenitors produced the high day-60 TCRbeta diversity seen in some patients.

Note on this clonotype: What it binds is unknown.

Unique molecular identifiers were used in preparing the TCRbeta library. MiXCR, run by TCRdb on the PCR reads, gives a single entry per CDR3 protein. The sample holds fewer than 400,000 distinct CDR3 sequences, approximately 20% seen once. CDR3 length equals 14 residues. Germline V gives CDR1 SGHRS, CDR2 YFSETQ. V was trimmed by 6 bases and J by 0 bases, leaving 12 bases between them. The receptor's source is a male patient younger than 18 who had a stem cell transplant for acute lymphoblastic leukemia, so the T cells may come from the graft donor. The rearrangement joins TRBV5-1 to TRBJ1-1, with D unclear. The material sequenced was PBMCs, mostly from graft donor cells, taken 180 days after TCRalphabeta/CD19-depleted stem cell transplant. The CDR3 region has the DNA TGCGCCAGCAACCTGGCAGCTATGAACACTGAAGCTTTCTTT. Its protein product is CASNLAAMNTEAFF.